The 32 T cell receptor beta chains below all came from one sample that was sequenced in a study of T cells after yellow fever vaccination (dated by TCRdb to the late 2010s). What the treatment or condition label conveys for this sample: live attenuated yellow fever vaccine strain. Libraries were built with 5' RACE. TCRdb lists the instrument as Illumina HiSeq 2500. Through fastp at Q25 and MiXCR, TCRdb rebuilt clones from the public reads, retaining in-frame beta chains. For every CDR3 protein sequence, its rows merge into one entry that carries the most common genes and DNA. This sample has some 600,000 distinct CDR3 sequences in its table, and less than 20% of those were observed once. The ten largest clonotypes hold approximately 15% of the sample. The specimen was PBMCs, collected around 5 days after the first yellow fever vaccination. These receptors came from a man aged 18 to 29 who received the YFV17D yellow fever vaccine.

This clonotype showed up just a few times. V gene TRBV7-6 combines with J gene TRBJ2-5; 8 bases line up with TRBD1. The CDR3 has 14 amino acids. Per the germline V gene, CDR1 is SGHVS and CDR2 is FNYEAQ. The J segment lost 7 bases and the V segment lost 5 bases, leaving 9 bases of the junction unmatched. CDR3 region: CASSPDRGWATQYF. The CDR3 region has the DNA TGTGCCAGCAGCCCTGACAGGGGTTGGGCGACCCAGTACTTC.

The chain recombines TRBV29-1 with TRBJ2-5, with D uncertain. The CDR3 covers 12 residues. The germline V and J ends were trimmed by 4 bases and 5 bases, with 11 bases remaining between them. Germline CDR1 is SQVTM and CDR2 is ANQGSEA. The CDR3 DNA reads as TGCAGCGTTGTAGACGATCTGGAGACCCAGTACTTC. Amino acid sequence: CSVVDDLETQYF.

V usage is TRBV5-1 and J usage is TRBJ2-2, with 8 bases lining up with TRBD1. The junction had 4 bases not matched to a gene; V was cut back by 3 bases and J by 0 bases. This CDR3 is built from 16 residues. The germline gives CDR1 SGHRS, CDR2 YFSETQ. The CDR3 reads CASSSGQGSNTGELFF. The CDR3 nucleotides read TGCGCCAGCAGCTCTGGACAGGGATCGAACACCGGGGAGCTGTTTTTT.

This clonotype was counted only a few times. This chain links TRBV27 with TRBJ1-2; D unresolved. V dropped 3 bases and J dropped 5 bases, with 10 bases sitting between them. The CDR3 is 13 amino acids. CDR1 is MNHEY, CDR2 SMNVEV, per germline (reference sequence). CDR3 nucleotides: TGTGCCAGCAGTTTGACCGGACTGTATGGCTACACCTTC. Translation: CASSLTGLYGYTF.

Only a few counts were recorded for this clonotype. The CDR3 DNA sequence: TGTGCCAGCAGCACCCCCGGGACCAACTACAATGAGCAGTTCTTC. The encoded protein is CASSTPGTNYNEQFF. The rearrangement joins TRBV7-9 to TRBJ2-1, with D perhaps assigned TRBD1 or TRBD2 (5 bases each). Trimming took 5 bases from V and 3 from J, leaving 14 bases between them. Germline CDR1 reads SEHNR; CDR2 reads FQNEAQ (reference sequence). The length of the CDR3 is 15 residues.

The CDR3 bases are TGTGCCAGCAGTCGGAGACTGTTCGAACCCTACGAGCAGTACGTC. Its translation: CASSRRLFEPYEQYV. The chain couples TRBV6-9 to TRBJ2-7, with unresolved D. This CDR3 region has 15 residues. Per the germline V gene, CDR1 is MNHGY and CDR2 is SVAAGI. Trimming took 5 bases from V and 2 from J, leaving 16 bases between them.

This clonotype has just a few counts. The CDR3 nucleotides read TGTGCCAGCAGGTTTAGCGGGGGCCAAGAGACCCAGTACTTC. Protein product: CASRFSGGQETQYF. V and J are TRBV7-2 and TRBJ2-5; 9 bases agree with TRBD2. The CDR3 extends over 14 amino acids. The germline V gene encodes CDR1 SGHTA and CDR2 FQGNSA. J lost 1 base, V lost 6 bases, and 3 bases had no gene match.

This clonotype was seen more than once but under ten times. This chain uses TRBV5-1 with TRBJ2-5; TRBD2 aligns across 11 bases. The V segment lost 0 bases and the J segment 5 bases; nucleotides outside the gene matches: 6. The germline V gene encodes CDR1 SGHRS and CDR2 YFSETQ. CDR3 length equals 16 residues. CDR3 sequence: CASSLALAGDRETQYF. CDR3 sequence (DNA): TGCGCCAGCAGCTTGGCACTAGCGGGGGACCGGGAGACCCAGTACTTC.

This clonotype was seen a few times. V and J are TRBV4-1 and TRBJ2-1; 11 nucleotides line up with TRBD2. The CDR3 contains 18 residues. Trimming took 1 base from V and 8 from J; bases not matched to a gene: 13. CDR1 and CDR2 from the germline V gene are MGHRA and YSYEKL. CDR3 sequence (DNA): TGCGCCAGCAGCCAAGGGAGATTAGCGGGGGGGCAGAGCCATGAGCAGTTCTTC. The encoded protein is CASSQGRLAGGQSHEQFF.

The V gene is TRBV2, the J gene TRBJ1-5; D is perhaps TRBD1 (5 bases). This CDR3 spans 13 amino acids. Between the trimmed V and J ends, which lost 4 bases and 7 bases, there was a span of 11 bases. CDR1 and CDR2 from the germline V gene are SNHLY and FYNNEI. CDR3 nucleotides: TGTGCCAGCAGTGCTAGGCAGGGCCAGCCCCAGCATTTT. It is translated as CASSARQGQPQHF.

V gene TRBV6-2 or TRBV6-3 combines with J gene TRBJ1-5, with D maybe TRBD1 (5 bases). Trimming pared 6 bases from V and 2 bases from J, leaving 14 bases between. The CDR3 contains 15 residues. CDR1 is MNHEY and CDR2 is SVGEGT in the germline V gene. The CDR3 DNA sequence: TGTGCCAGCAGCAAGGTCGGGGCGGGCAATCAGCCCCAGCATTTT. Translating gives CASSKVGAGNQPQHF.

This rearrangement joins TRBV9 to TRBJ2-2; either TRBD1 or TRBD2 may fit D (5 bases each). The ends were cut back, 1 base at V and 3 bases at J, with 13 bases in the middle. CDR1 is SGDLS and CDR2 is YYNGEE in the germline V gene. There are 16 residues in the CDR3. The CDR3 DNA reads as TGTGCCAGCAGCGTAACGGGACCGCCGGACACCGGGGAGCTGTTTTTT. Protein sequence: CASSVTGPPDTGELFF.

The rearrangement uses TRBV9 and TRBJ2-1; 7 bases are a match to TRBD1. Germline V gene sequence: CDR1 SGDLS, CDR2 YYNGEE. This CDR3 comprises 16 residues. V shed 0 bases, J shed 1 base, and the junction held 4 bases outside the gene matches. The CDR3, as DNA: TGTGCCAGCAGCGTAGAGACAGGGTTTTCCTACAATGAGCAGTTCTTC. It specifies CASSVETGFSYNEQFF.

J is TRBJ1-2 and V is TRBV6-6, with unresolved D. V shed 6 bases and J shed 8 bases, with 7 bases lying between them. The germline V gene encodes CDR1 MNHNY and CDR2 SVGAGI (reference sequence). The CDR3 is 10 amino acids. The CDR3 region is CASRGLGYTF. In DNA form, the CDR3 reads TGTGCCAGCAGGGGCTTGGGCTACACCTTC.

The CDR3 region is CASSLGTSGGQSYNEQFF. CDR3 DNA: TGTGCCAGCAGCTTGGGGACTAGCGGGGGTCAGTCCTACAATGAGCAGTTCTTC. This chain links TRBV11-1 with TRBJ2-1, with 14 nucleotides matching TRBD2. V lost 3 bases and J lost 1; bases outside the gene matches: 5. The CDR3 is 18 residues long. Germline assignment: CDR1 SGHAT and CDR2 FQDESV (reference sequence).

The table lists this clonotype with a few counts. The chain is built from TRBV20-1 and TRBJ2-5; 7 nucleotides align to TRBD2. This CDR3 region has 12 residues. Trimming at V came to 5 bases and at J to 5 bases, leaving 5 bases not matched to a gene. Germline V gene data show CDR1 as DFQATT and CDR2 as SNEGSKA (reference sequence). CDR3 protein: CSAQRGMETQYF. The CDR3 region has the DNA TGCAGTGCTCAGCGGGGAATGGAGACCCAGTACTTC.

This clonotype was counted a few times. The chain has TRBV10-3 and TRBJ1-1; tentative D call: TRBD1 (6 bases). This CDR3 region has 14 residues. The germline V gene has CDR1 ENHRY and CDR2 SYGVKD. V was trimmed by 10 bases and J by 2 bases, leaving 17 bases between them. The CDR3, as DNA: TGTGCCACCGGAGGCGAGGGGGGCAACACTGAAGCTTTCTTT. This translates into CATGGEGGNTEAFF.

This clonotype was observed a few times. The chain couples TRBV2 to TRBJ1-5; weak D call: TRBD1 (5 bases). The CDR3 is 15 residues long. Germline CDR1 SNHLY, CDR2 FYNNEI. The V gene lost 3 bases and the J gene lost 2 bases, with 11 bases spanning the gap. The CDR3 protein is CASSDRALGNQPQHF. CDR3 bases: TGTGCCAGCAGTGACAGGGCCTTAGGCAATCAGCCCCAGCATTTT.

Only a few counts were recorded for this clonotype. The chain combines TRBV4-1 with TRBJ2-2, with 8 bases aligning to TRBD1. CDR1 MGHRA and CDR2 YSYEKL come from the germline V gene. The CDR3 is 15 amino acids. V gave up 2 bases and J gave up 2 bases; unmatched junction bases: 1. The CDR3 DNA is TGCGCCAGCAGCCAACCAGGGGGCAACACCGGGGAGCTGTTTTTT. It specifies CASSQPGGNTGELFF.

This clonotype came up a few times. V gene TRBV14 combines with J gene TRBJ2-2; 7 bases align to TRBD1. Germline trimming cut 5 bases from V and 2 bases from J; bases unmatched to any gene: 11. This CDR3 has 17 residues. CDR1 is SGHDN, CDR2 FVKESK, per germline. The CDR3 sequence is CASSLRSGTVNTGELFF. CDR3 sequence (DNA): TGTGCCAGCAGCTTGAGGTCGGGGACAGTAAACACCGGGGAGCTGTTTTTT.

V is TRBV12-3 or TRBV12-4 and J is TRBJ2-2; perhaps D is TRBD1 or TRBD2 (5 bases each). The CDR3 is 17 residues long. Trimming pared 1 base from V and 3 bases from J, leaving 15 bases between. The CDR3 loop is CASSLVRVWDHTGELFF. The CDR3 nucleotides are TGTGCCAGCAGTTTAGTACGGGTGTGGGACCACACCGGGGAGCTGTTTTTT.

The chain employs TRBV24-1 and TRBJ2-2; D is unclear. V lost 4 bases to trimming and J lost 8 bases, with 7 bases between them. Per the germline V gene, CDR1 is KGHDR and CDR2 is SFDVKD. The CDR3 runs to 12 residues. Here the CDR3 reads CATSDLLGELFF. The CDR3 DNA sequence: TGTGCCACCAGTGACTTATTAGGGGAGCTGTTTTTT.

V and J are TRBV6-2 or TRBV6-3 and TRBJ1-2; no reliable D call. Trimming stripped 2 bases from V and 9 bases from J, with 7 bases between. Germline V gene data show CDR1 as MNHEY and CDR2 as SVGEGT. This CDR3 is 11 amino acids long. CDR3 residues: CASSYELSYTF. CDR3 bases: TGTGCCAGCAGTTACGAGTTGAGCTACACCTTC.

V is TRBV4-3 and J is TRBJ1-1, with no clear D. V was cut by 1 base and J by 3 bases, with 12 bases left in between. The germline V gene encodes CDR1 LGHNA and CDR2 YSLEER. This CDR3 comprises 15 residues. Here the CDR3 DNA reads TGCGCCAGCAGCCAAGGTTTCAGCTCCTACACTGAAGCTTTCTTT. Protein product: CASSQGFSSYTEAFF.

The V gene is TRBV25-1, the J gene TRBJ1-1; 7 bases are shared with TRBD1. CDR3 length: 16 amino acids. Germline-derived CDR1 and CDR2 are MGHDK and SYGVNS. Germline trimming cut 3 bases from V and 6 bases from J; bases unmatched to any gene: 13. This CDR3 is CASSDPHQGVKAEAFF. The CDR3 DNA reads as TGTGCCAGCAGTGATCCCCACCAGGGGGTGAAGGCTGAAGCTTTCTTT.

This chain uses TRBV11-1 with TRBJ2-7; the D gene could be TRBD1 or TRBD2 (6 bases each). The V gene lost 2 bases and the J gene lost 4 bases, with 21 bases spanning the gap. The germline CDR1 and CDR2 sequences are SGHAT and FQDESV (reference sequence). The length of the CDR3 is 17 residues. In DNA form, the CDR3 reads TGTGCCAGCAGCTTATCCCCTCCGGGGGCCCTTGTTTACGAGCAGTACTTC. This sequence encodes CASSLSPPGALVYEQYF.

As DNA, the CDR3 is TGTGCCAGCAGCCAAGCGGGACAGGGGGCCCCTGAAGCTTTCTTT. It translates to CASSQAGQGAPEAFF. The rearrangement uses TRBV4-2 and TRBJ1-1, with TRBD1 matching over 12 bases. The CDR3 runs 15 residues. The trim removed 1 base at V and 6 bases at J, leaving 3 bases unmatched. Germline V gene data show CDR1 as LGHNA and CDR2 as YNFKEQ.

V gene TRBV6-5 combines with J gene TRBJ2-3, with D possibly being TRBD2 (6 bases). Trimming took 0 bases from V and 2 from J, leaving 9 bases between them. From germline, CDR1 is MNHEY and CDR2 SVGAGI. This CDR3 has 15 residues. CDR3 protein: CASSYSAGYTDTQYF. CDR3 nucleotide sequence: TGTGCCAGCAGTTACTCGGCGGGGTACACAGATACGCAGTATTTT.

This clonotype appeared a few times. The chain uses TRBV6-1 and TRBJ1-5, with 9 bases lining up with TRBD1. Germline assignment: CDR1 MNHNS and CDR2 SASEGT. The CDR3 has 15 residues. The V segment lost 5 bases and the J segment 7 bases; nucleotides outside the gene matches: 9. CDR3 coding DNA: TGTGCCAGCAGTCCCACAGGGGGCCCTACCCAGCCCCAGCATTTT. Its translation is CASSPTGGPTQPQHF.

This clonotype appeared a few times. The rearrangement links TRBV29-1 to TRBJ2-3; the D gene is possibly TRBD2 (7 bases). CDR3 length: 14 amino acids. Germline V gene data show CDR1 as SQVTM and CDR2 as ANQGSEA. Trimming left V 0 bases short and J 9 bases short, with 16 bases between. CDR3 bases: TGCAGCGTTGAAGATCTGGGGGGGCTAGGGACGCAGTATTTT. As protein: CSVEDLGGLGTQYF.

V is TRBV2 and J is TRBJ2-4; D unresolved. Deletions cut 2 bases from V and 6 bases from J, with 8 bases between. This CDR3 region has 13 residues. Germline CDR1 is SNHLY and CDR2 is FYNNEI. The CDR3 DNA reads TGTGCCAGCAGTGAAAACCAATTAAACATTCAGTACTTC. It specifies CASSENQLNIQYF. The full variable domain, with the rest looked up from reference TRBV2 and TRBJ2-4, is EPEVTQTPSHQVTQMGQEVILRCVPISNHLYFYWYRQILGQKVEFLVSFYNNEISEKSEIFDDQFSVERPDGSNFTLKIRSTKLEDSAMYFCASSENQLNIQYFGAGTRLSVL.

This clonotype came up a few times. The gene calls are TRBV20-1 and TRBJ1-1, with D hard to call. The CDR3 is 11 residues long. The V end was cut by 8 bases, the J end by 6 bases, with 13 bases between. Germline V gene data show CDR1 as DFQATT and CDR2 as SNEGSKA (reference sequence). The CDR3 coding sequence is TGCAGTCCCATGGGTAGTCCTGAAGCTTTCTTT. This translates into CSPMGSPEAFF.